This T cell receptor (beta chain) emerged from a study of blood T cell repertoires in COVID-19. About the research overall: The origin of the acute and convalescent COVID-19 samples was the United States, Italy and Spain. From T cells, B-cell-depleted T cells, or PBMCs came the material, which was cDNA or gDNA.

Per the study methods: Reference gene primer amplification yielded estimated nucleated cell counts. Method: immunoSEQ multiplex PCR; TCRdb's copy keeps in-frame clones and lacks some. Clone size and V and J calls were adopted from that table, with D and trimming inferred from the DNA. Among some 250,000 clones listed, 82% were seen once. Germline V CDR1 and CDR2: MDHEN, SYDVKM. The CDR3 extends over 18 amino acids. V was pared by 3 bases and J by 2 bases, with 15 bases of the junction left unmatched. This TCR derives from a woman in her late teens or twenties with acute or convalescent COVID-19. The rearrangement links TRBV28 to TRBJ2-7; 8 positions match TRBD1. Sequenced: peripheral blood. The chain's CDR3 is CASSFSVWTGSTTYEQYF. For the CDR3, the DNA is TGTGCCAGCAGTTTTTCAGTCTGGACAGGGTCAACAACCTACGAGCAGTACTTC. Filled out from reference TRBV28 and TRBJ2-7, the complete variable domain reads DVKVTQSSRYLVKRTGEKVFLECVQDMDHENMFWYRQDPGLGLRLIYFSYDVKMKEKGDIPEGYSVSREKKERFSLILESASTNQTSMYLCASSFSVWTGSTTYEQYFGPGTRLTVT.